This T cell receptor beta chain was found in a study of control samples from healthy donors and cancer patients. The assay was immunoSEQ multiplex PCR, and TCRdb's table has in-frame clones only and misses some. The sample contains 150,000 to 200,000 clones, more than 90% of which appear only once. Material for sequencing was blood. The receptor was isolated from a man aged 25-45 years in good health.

Here the CDR3 reads CASSLGGGIYGYTF. DNA of the CDR3: TGTGCCAGCAGCTTGGGCGGGGGGATCTATGGCTACACCTTC. The chain carries TRBV7-9 and TRBJ1-2; the D gene is possibly TRBD1 (5 bases). V lost 3 bases to trimming and J lost 4 bases, with 12 bases between them. The CDR3 is made up of 14 amino acids. Germline CDR1 is SEHNR and CDR2 is FQNEAQ (reference sequence).